This section outlines one T cell receptor beta chain sequence together with its context. This clone was found once. The clone's antigen remains unknown. Qualities for individual bases were not recorded, and no much larger clone is one base off. This sample was taken from a study of cytomegalovirus exposure and HLA in healthy donors (dated by TCRdb to 2017 to 2019). Background for the entire study: In an earlier analysis of approximately 500 of the donors, about 260 Gb of sequence data and 90 million to 130 million unique TCR beta sequences from 150 million to 200 million T cells were reported. An early release that covered more than 550 HLA-typed donors contained about 290 gigabases of sequencing data and tens of millions of unique TCR sequences. Of the 300 to 450 genotyped donors, over 80% were placed in the genetic ancestry cluster associated with self-reported Caucasian donors. The study was designed to test whether signatures of past pathogen exposure could be identified by cataloging public T cell receptors. The T cell repertoires of around 730 subjects were profiled by immunosequencing and related to cytomegalovirus serostatus. Besides the first cohort of more than 650 subjects, a separate validation cohort made up of 120 different subjects was used. To predict cytomegalovirus infection status, the study combined high-throughput TCR immunosequencing, statistical association of individual TCRs with disease status, and machine learning. To study patterns of TCR occurrence, a later analysis re-analyzed previously published TCR beta repertoires from 600 to 750 donors and added high-resolution HLA genotyping. The later analysis used no new phenotypic data to find candidate immune exposures, relying instead on TCR beta sequences and their occurrence across donors. To decide whether each TCR beta V gene segment behaved as functional or pseudogenic, an earlier analysis of approximately 620 of the donors relied on high-throughput TCR beta sequencing. Donor age, sex, ethnicity and CMV serostatus were compiled alongside the repertoire data. A later genetic analysis used genome-wide SNP genotypes for 398 of the 666 donors, treating that subset as a discovery cohort. Every repertoire in the discovery cohort had been generated on one and the same sequencing platform. Both class I and class II loci were covered by HLA typing, at four-digit resolution. Typing coverage differed by locus: A, B, C, DRB1 and DQB1 were typed in about 620-630 donors, DQA1 in about 500, DPA1 in 600 to 610, and DPB1 in around 490. A handful of DR-DQ haplotypes were handled as single units for association and clustering because linkage in the cohort was strong. Across about 380 genotyped donors of the cohort, an average of about 250,000 unique TCR beta nucleotide sequences per donor were sequenced, and roughly a sixth of those sequences were non-productive.

The library relied on the immunoSEQ multiplex PCR assay. A mixture of 60 forward primers for TCR Vbeta segments and 13 reverse primers for TCR Jbeta segments was used in the multiplex PCR. The CDR3 region of rearranged TCR beta genes was amplified from genomic DNA with a multiplex PCR assay. Amplified TCR beta libraries were sequenced as 87-base-pair reads on the Illumina HiSeq System. Per the original workflow: Across the 500 to 850 repertoires, a later analysis counted about 81 million unique TCR beta chains, 9.5 million to 12 million of which were shared by at least two donors. A nearest-neighbor algorithm error-corrected the raw reads and collapsed the reads into unique sequences, merging closely related sequences to remove PCR and sequencing errors. Alignment of CDR3 sequences to IMGT reference sequences was used to assign V, D and J gene segments. For a sequence to be retained, a match of at least six nucleotides was required to both a V gene segment and a J gene segment. Rearrangements were classified as productive when the CDR3 lacked stop codons and remained in frame with V and J, and all other rearrangements were classified as non-productive. Following IMGT convention, CDR3 was defined as the stretch from the second conserved V-encoded cysteine up to the conserved J-encoded phenylalanine. In an earlier analysis of around 640 of the donors, sequences lacking an unambiguous match to a single V gene segment were excluded. An earlier analysis of just under 600 of the donors called V segments functional above 56.7% productive rearrangements and segregating when the between-donor standard deviation exceeded 5%. To diagnose cytomegalovirus status from the catalog of TCR beta chain sequences, a statistical classification framework was built. A later analysis assigned V and J genes by comparing TCR nucleotide sequences with IMGT/GENE-DB human TR gene sequences. Using the TCRdist pipeline, a later analysis assigned CDR3 sequences along with most-parsimonious VDJ recombination scenarios. A later analysis defined each TCR beta chain by its CDR3 amino acid sequence plus V-gene family, and excluded reads lacking a unique V-gene family. A later analysis removed over 500 highly shared, low-generation-probability nucleotide sequences to deal with suspected cross-contamination and a sequencing artifact. For each public chain, a later analysis derived a clonal expansion index from normalized ranks of inferred template counts within each repertoire. In a later analysis, generation probabilities were computed using a VDJ recombination model fitted to out-of-frame rearrangements, and the results were checked against IGoR. In a later analysis, hypergeometric tests were used to score TCR-TCR, TCR-HLA and TCR-CMV co-occurrence, with a repertoire-size bias correction applied to TCR pairs. False discovery rates were estimated in a later analysis by permuting HLA or CMV assignments 20 times. In a later analysis, co-occurring TCRs were grouped using DBSCAN, and TCRdist sequence similarity was added for clustering within HLA-allele-positive subsets. Repertoires with fewer than 30,000 or more than 120,000 public chains were left out of co-occurrence clustering, as were a few repertoires with anomalous nucleotide sharing. The immuneACCESS repertoire file appears here via TCRdb, limited to in-frame rearrangements. These files lack a portion of the clones; in checked studies, under half of the deficit traces to unresolved V genes, and the cause of the others is not known. That table supplies the V and J calls and clone size; D and trimming were determined from the DNA. For this sample there are 150,000 to 200,000 clones; around 86% appear just once. In total, the top ten clones hold roughly 4.3% of the sample.

General study outcomes and caveats: About 15 rarely observed V segments, including chromosome 9 orphons, were excluded from the earlier analysis of several hundred of the donors because counts were too low. In an earlier analysis of fewer than 700 of the donors, most TCR beta V segments appeared in productive rearrangements about 87% or about 30% of the time, broadly matching IMGT annotations. Cytomegalovirus status was reported to be diagnosed by the classifier with high specificity and sensitivity in both the original and validation cohorts. HLA typing was unavailable for some donors at each locus, so association tests used only the typed subset. In vitro tests confirmed that three of the cytomegalovirus-associated TCR beta chains recognize cytomegalovirus antigens. A later analysis associated 16,951 TCR beta sequences with specific HLA alleles at a false discovery rate of 0.05. Sequencing depth was assumed to be roughly uniform across donors in the presence/absence analyses, though that assumption may not hold. Assigning TCR associations to individual alleles was difficult when HLA alleles, especially DR and DQ, strongly co-occurred. Correlated functional status among segregating V segments might reflect linkage disequilibrium, but an unknown experimental factor could not be ruled out. Compared with the roughly 720-donor mean, donors in an Asian-associated ancestry cluster had fewer N-insertions in productive TCRs, according to a later genetic analysis. Some IMGT-functional V segments, including TRBV6-2 and TRBV6-3, could not be distinguished by the 87-base-pair reads and were therefore excluded. Immune exposure information for the cohort was limited to CMV serostatus. In the study, around 160 TCR beta chains were listed as associated with cytomegalovirus. The authors suggested that the approach could potentially be extended to other disease states and immunological phenotypes. Compared with equally common non-associated chains, HLA-associated TCR beta chains in a later analysis were more clonally expanded and had lower generation probabilities. In a later genetic analysis, a missense DCLRE1C variant was associated with V-gene and J-gene trimming of TCR beta chains, and the association was replicated in an independent cohort. While some public TCRs were present in many individuals, most TCR sequences turned up only very rarely across donors. A further reported finding was that TCR beta sequences accurately predicted the HLA-A and HLA-B alleles for most subjects in the first cohort. Several of the top co-occurrence clusters appeared to be linked to parvovirus B19, influenza, CMV and Epstein-Barr virus, according to a later analysis. Only TCR beta chains were sequenced in this cohort, and the absence of alpha or paired-chain data limited detectable features. A cluster of highly shared sequence variants was judged likely to represent a technical artifact of the sequencing pipeline. Most CMV-associated TCR beta chains appeared to be HLA-restricted in a later analysis, and the HLA associations seemed to be driven largely by CMV exposure. In a later analysis, TCR association rates were found to vary across HLA loci, with the most associated TCRs seen for DRB1 alleles and the fewest for HLA-C alleles.

The cohort was made up of roughly 670 healthy bone marrow donors. Cohort members were all nominally healthy when sampled, although unrecorded immune exposures were likely present. The donor was CMV seropositive and belonged to the group of more than 250 seropositive cohort members. A peripheral blood sample was provided by each donor, and peripheral blood mononuclear cells were used for TCR beta sequencing. The Qiagen DNeasy Blood Extraction Kit was used to extract genomic DNA from the blood cell samples. CDR1 and CDR2 were assigned from the germline V gene as SGHRS and YFSETQ. The germline V end is reduced by 0 bases and the J end by 10 bases; junction bases left unmatched: 8. The CDR3 runs 14 amino acids, cysteine and phenylalanine included. Kept here is only the CDR3 DNA, which spans 42 bases and is read in frame from base 1.

The source material was PBMCs. Recombination joined TRBV5-1 with TRBJ1-1; the junction holds 8 bases that match TRBD1. The TCR originated in a man aged 50 to 60 in good health and CMV-seropositive. Here is the DNA: TGCGCCAGCAGCTTGGAAGTGACAGGGGTGGCAGCTTTCTTT. Its product reads: CASSLEVTGVAAFF. The CDR3, completed at both ends by the reference TRBV5-1 and TRBJ1-1 genes, gives the full variable domain KAGVTQTPRYLIKTRGQQVTLSCSPISGHRSVSWYQQTPGQGLQFLFEYFSETQRNKGNFPGRFSGRQFSNSRSEMNVSTLELGDSALYLCASSLEVTGVAAFFGQGTRLTVV.